Presented here are 26 T cell receptor beta chains from one specimen sequenced in a study of T-cell memory formation after mild COVID-19. TCRdb passed the 5' RACE reads through MiXCR, listing each CDR3 protein once. The data hold some 600,000 distinct CDR3 sequences, with 17% observed a single time. The specimen sequenced was PBMCs or a T cell subset sorted from them (not recorded which). All receptors come from an adult woman who had mild COVID-19 (a few samples of this study predate the infection). Cell type and time point are not known.

This clonotype was picked up a small number of times. The chain is built from TRBV5-1 and TRBJ1-1, with 11 positions matching TRBD1. The CDR3 runs to 13 residues. V lost 4 bases and J lost 6; bases outside the gene matches: 2. Germline CDR1 reads SGHRS; CDR2 reads YFSETQ. The CDR3 DNA reads as TGCGCCAGCAGCAAGGACAGGGGGCCTGAAGCTTTCTTT. Translating it yields CASSKDRGPEAFF.

This clonotype was counted only a few times. The genes are TRBV2 and TRBJ2-3; 8 bases map to TRBD2. There are 15 residues in the CDR3. V lost 5 bases and J lost 2; bases outside the gene matches: 6. Germline-derived CDR1 and CDR2 are SNHLY and FYNNEI. CDR3 in DNA: TGTGCCAGCAGTCGTGAGCGGGGGTTCACAGATACGCAGTATTTT. Its translation: CASSRERGFTDTQYF.

This clonotype has only a few counts. The V call is TRBV18, the J call TRBJ1-1, with TRBD1 matching 9 bases. CDR3 length: 18 residues. Germline V CDR1 and CDR2: KGHSH, LQKENI. With 4 bases clipped from V and 0 bases from J, the junction kept 12 bases outside the gene matches. The CDR3 DNA reads as TGTGCCAGCTCACGGGCGGCGACAGGGGGTGTCGTGAACACTGAAGCTTTCTTT. This translates into CASSRAATGGVVNTEAFF.

The chain combines TRBV20-1 with TRBJ1-5; no clear D gene. This CDR3 is 15 amino acids long. Germline CDR1 reads DFQATT; CDR2 reads SNEGSKA (reference sequence). V was pared by 4 bases and J by 7 bases, with 20 bases between. CDR3 sequence: CSATVPGGPGQPQHF. CDR3 DNA sequence: TGCAGTGCTACCGTACCGGGAGGCCCGGGGCAGCCCCAGCATTTT.

The chain is built from TRBV9 and TRBJ2-3, with TRBD2 matching 13 bases. Germline CDR1 reads SGDLS; CDR2 reads YYNGEE. Trimming took 4 bases from V and 15 from J; bases not matched to a gene: 14. The CDR3 spans 15 residues. CDR3: CASSPRGTSGTSAYF. In DNA, the CDR3 is TGTGCCAGCAGCCCCCGCGGGACTAGCGGGACCTCGGCATATTTT.

This chain joins TRBV6-4 and TRBJ2-3; D possibly corresponds to TRBD2 (6 bases). The CDR3 spans 14 residues. Germline CDR1 is MRHNA and CDR2 is SNTAGT. The germline V and J ends were trimmed by 6 bases and 0 bases, with 10 bases remaining between them. The CDR3 DNA reads as TGTGCCAGCAGCCTAGCGTTTAGCACAGATACGCAGTATTTT. Amino acids: CASSLAFSTDTQYF.

This clonotype appeared a few times. This chain's CDR3 is CASSLAGTAYSNQPQHF. DNA of the CDR3: TGTGCCAGCAGCTTGGCTGGGACAGCTTATAGCAATCAGCCCCAGCATTTT. This sequence joins TRBV5-6 and TRBJ1-5; 7 bases map to TRBD1. CDR1 SGHDT and CDR2 YYEEEE come from the germline V gene. This CDR3 contains 17 residues. Germline trimming cut 0 bases from V and 0 bases from J; bases unmatched to any gene: 6.

This chain uses TRBV30 with TRBJ1-1, with D possibly being TRBD1 (5 bases). The germline CDR1 and CDR2 sequences are GTSNPN and SVGIG (reference sequence). Between the trimmed V and J ends, which lost 2 bases and 5 bases, there was a span of 21 bases. The CDR3 is 16 amino acids. The CDR3 bases are TGTGCCTGGAGTACCCTAAGTGGGGCAGGAATAACTGAAGCTTTCTTT. It encodes CAWSTLSGAGITEAFF. The complete variable domain, with remaining parts taken from reference TRBV30 and TRBJ1-1, reads SQTIHQWPATLVQPVGSPLSLECTVEGTSNPNLYWYRQAAGRGLQLLFYSVGIGQISSEVPQNLSASRPQDRQFILSSKKLLLSDSGFYLCAWSTLSGAGITEAFFGQGTRLTVV.

This clonotype was seen many times. The chain recombines TRBV5-1 with TRBJ1-1; D remains unclear. The CDR3 contains 12 residues. Deletions cut 1 base from V and 7 bases from J, with 8 bases between. Germline assignment: CDR1 SGHRS and CDR2 YFSETQ. CDR3 region: CASSLRPGEAFF. The CDR3 DNA follows: TGCGCCAGCAGCTTGAGACCGGGTGAAGCTTTCTTT.

This clonotype was detected ten times or more. V gene TRBV7-9 combines with J gene TRBJ1-5; D is uncertain. The V gene's germline CDR1 is SEHNR and CDR2 FQNEAQ (reference sequence). V dropped 1 base and J dropped 6 bases, with 22 bases sitting between them. The CDR3 totals 18 residues. CDR3 protein: CASSLVASTREESQPQHF. In DNA form, the CDR3 reads TGTGCCAGCAGCTTAGTAGCCTCTACGCGAGAGGAATCTCAGCCCCAGCATTTT.

This clonotype has more than one count but fewer than ten. The J gene is TRBJ1-2, the V gene TRBV2; maybe TRBD1 (5 bases). The V end was cut by 3 bases, the J end by 4 bases, with 12 bases between. The CDR3 runs 14 residues. Germline CDR1 SNHLY, CDR2 FYNNEI. The CDR3 spells CASSDRARGYGYTF. CDR3 DNA: TGTGCCAGCAGTGACAGGGCACGAGGCTATGGCTACACCTTC.

This chain uses TRBV29-1 with TRBJ2-2, with a tentative D call TRBD2 (5 bases). The CDR3 spans 16 residues. The V end was cut by 0 bases, the J end by 4 bases, with 15 bases between. CDR1 SQVTM and CDR2 ANQGSEA come from the germline V gene. As DNA, the CDR3 is TGCAGCGTTGAAGATCCAGAAGCGGTTGTCACCGGGGAGCTGTTTTTT. It codes for CSVEDPEAVVTGELFF.

This clonotype was observed at least ten times. The chain employs TRBV5-1 and TRBJ1-4; 9 bases are shared with TRBD1. V trimming: 4 bases; J trimming: 8 bases; junction bases outside the gene matches: 3. CDR3 length equals 13 residues. Germline CDR1 and CDR2: SGHRS and YFSETQ. CDR3 protein: CASSTGQGEKLFF. Written as DNA, the CDR3 is TGCGCCAGCAGCACCGGACAGGGGGAAAAACTGTTTTTT.

This clonotype was counted between two and nine times. This chain links TRBV4-3 with TRBJ2-7, with 8 bases fitting TRBD2. This CDR3 is 15 amino acids long. The V gene end was trimmed by 4 bases and the J gene end by 5 bases; junction bases not matched to a gene: 10. From germline, CDR1 is LGHNA and CDR2 YSLEER. The CDR3 sequence: CASSPLRAGAHEQYF. As DNA, the CDR3 is TGCGCCAGCAGCCCCCTACGAGCGGGAGCTCACGAGCAGTACTTC.

There are a few counts of this clonotype. The chain joins TRBV5-6 to TRBJ2-1, with D unresolved. Germline loops: CDR1 SGHDT, CDR2 YYEEEE. This CDR3 is built from 16 residues. V lost 6 bases and J lost 0, with 16 bases in between. This CDR3 is CASILRWRTSYNEQFF. CDR3 DNA sequence: TGTGCCAGCATCCTGAGGTGGCGGACCTCCTACAATGAGCAGTTCTTC.

This chain joins TRBV7-9 and TRBJ2-7; TRBD1 might be the D (5 bases). The germline CDR1 and CDR2 sequences are SEHNR and FQNEAQ (reference sequence). This CDR3 has 15 amino acids. Between the trimmed V and J ends, which lost 5 bases and 0 bases, there was a span of 14 bases. The DNA of the CDR3 is TGTGCCAGCAGCCCTCGCAGGGCCCACTCCTACGAGCAGTACTTC. This codes for CASSPRRAHSYEQYF.

J is TRBJ1-1 and V is TRBV12-3 or TRBV12-4, with D possibly TRBD1 on 6 matching bases. The V end lost 3 bases, the J end lost 6 bases, and 11 bases lay between the germline ends. CDR3 length: 13 amino acids. The CDR3 nucleotides are TGTGCCAGCAGTTTTCGGGCAGGGGCTGAAGCTTTCTTT. Its protein is CASSFRAGAEAFF.

This clonotype was seen only a few times. The chain recombines TRBV4-1 with TRBJ1-1; weak D call: TRBD1 (5 bases). CDR1 is MGHRA, CDR2 YSYEKL, per germline. V was shortened by 0 bases and J by 0 bases, with 20 bases between the two germline ends. The CDR3 length is 19 residues. The CDR3 DNA follows: TGCGCCAGCAGCCAAGATAATTCTCCAGGGCTTATCATGAACACTGAAGCTTTCTTT. It specifies CASSQDNSPGLIMNTEAFF.

This clonotype appeared a few times. The chain uses TRBV11-3 and TRBJ2-3, with D perhaps given as TRBD1 or TRBD2 (5 bases each). Germline assignment: CDR1 SGHNT and CDR2 YENEEA. CDR3 size: 15 residues. V lost 5 bases to trimming and J lost 4 bases, with 16 bases between them. This chain's CDR3 is CASSPQLLGPDTQYF. The CDR3 DNA follows: TGTGCCAGCAGCCCCCAGCTTCTGGGACCAGATACGCAGTATTTT.

This clonotype was seen a few times. The rearrangement links TRBV6-5 to TRBJ2-3, with 12 positions matching TRBD2. This CDR3 spans 23 amino acids. The J segment lost 0 bases and the V segment lost 5 bases, leaving 24 bases of the junction unmatched. CDR1 MNHEY and CDR2 SVGAGI come from the germline V gene. The chain's CDR3 is CASSLRLAGVATSLLTSTDTQYF. CDR3 DNA sequence: TGTGCCAGCAGTCTACGACTAGCGGGAGTTGCAACCTCCTTATTAACTAGCACAGATACGCAGTATTTT.

This chain links TRBV7-6 with TRBJ2-7; perhaps TRBD1 as D (6 bases). Trimming removed 3 bases at V and 6 bases at J, with 15 bases between. The CDR3 consists of 14 residues. Germline V lookup: CDR1 SGHVS, CDR2 FNYEAQ. CDR3: CASSFAGEVGEQYF. CDR3 in DNA: TGTGCCAGCAGCTTCGCAGGGGAAGTCGGCGAGCAGTACTTC.

A few counts support this clonotype. V usage is TRBV20-1 and J usage is TRBJ2-3, with a tentative D call TRBD2 (6 bases). V shed 1 base and J shed 6 bases, with 14 bases lying between them. Germline values: CDR1 DFQATT, CDR2 SNEGSKA (reference sequence). The CDR3 extends over 14 amino acids. The CDR3 protein is CSARVSGSVDTQYF. The DNA of the CDR3 is TGCAGTGCTAGAGTTAGCGGATCGGTGGATACGCAGTATTTT.

This sequence joins TRBV6-2 or TRBV6-3 and TRBJ1-6; 7 positions agree with TRBD1. The CDR3 sequence is 14 residues long. Germline values: CDR1 MNHEY, CDR2 SVGEGT. The V gene end was trimmed by 7 bases and the J gene end by 7 bases; junction bases not matched to a gene: 7. The CDR3 sequence is CASTSGTVNSPLHF. The CDR3 DNA sequence: TGTGCCAGCACTTCCGGGACAGTAAATTCACCCCTCCACTTT.

This clonotype was picked up a small number of times. The chain joins TRBV20-1 to TRBJ2-2; 8 nucleotides align to TRBD1. In germline, CDR1 is DFQATT, CDR2 SNEGSKA (reference sequence). The CDR3 length is 17 residues. With 0 bases clipped from V and 5 bases from J, the junction kept 11 bases outside the gene matches. The CDR3 sequence is CSARDRRSGGETGELFF. The CDR3 nucleotides read TGCAGTGCTAGAGATCGACGGTCAGGGGGCGAAACCGGGGAGCTGTTTTTT.

This clonotype appeared a single time. The CDR3 DNA reads TGCAGTGCTAGAGAAGGACAGTATGGCTACACCTTC. Translating it yields CSAREGQYGYTF. The rearrangement joins TRBV20-1 to TRBJ1-2; maybe TRBD1 (6 bases). Trimming cost V 0 bases and J 5 bases, with 7 bases left between them. From germline, CDR1 is DFQATT and CDR2 SNEGSKA (reference sequence). This CDR3 has 12 residues.

The table lists this clonotype with many counts. V gene TRBV12-3 or TRBV12-4 combines with J gene TRBJ1-2; 7 bases fit TRBD1. Trimming took 3 bases from V and 8 from J; bases not matched to a gene: 3. The CDR3 length is 12 residues. The CDR3 sequence is CASSFRGMGYTF. The CDR3, as DNA: TGTGCCAGCAGTTTCAGGGGGATGGGCTACACCTTC.